The 6 T cell receptor beta chains listed next were all sequenced from one sample in a study of Graves' ophthalmopathy and Graves' hyperthyroidism. The sequenced template was RNA, covering the TCR beta CDR3 region. Second-round multiplex PCR came after first-round RT-PCR with HTBI primers. TCRdb fed the multiplex PCR reads into MiXCR, producing one record per CDR3 protein. The sample carries more than 550,000 distinct CDR3 sequences, approximately 39% recorded once. The sample consisted of peripheral blood. These receptors were obtained from an adult man with Graves' ophthalmopathy.

The gene calls are TRBV7-2 and TRBJ1-1; 10 bases map to TRBD1. The junction had 4 bases not matched to a gene; V was cut back by 5 bases and J by 1 base. From germline, CDR1 is SGHTA and CDR2 FQGNSA. The CDR3 has 15 residues. The CDR3 DNA reads TGTGCCAGCAGCCAATGGACAGGGGGGAACACTGAAGCTTTCTTT. Its protein product is CASSQWTGGNTEAFF. The full variable domain, with the rest looked up from reference TRBV7-2 and TRBJ1-1, is GAGVSQSPSNKVTEKGKDVELRCDPISGHTALYWYRQSLGQGLEFLIYFQGNSAPDKSGLPSDRFSAERTGGSVSTLTIQRTQQEDSAVYLCASSQWTGGNTEAFFGQGTRLTVV.

V and J are TRBV7-2 and TRBJ2-5; TRBD2 might be the D (5 bases). Trimming pared 6 bases from V and 1 base from J, leaving 15 bases between. This CDR3 is 15 amino acids long. Looked up from germline, CDR1 is SGHTA and CDR2 is FQGNSA. The CDR3, as DNA: TGTGCCAGCAGAAGAGGGCGGCATGGCCAAGAGACCCAGTACTTC. Translating gives CASRRGRHGQETQYF.

The chain carries TRBV15 and TRBJ1-5; D may be TRBD1 (6 bases). V gave up 5 bases and J gave up 7 bases, with 15 bases separating them. The CDR3 extends over 14 amino acids. Germline CDR1 LNHNV, CDR2 YYDKDF (reference sequence). This CDR3 reads CATSGGGANQPQHF. CDR3 coding DNA: TGTGCCACCAGCGGCGGGGGGGCTAACCAGCCCCAGCATTTT.

At least ten counts were recorded for this clonotype. The rearrangement joins TRBV7-9 to TRBJ1-1; tentative D call: TRBD1 (6 bases). This CDR3 has 13 amino acids. Trimming stripped 1 base from V and 12 bases from J, with 15 bases between. CDR1 and CDR2 from the germline V gene are SEHNR and FQNEAQ (reference sequence). CDR3 nucleotide sequence: TGTGCCAGCAGCTTAGAGCATGCGGGGGCAACTTTCTTT. Translating gives CASSLEHAGATFF.

This clonotype was seen repeatedly, ten times or more. The V call is TRBV6-1, the J call TRBJ1-5; 7 bases map to TRBD1. The CDR3 is made up of 16 amino acids. From germline, CDR1 is MNHNS and CDR2 SASEGT. V gave up 5 bases and J gave up 7 bases; unmatched junction bases: 14. This CDR3 reads CASSPIIDRAGQPQHF. Written as DNA, the CDR3 is TGTGCCAGCAGTCCCATAATAGACAGGGCTGGACAGCCCCAGCATTTT.

This clonotype showed up many times. The chain combines TRBV9 with TRBJ1-2; a weak D match, TRBD1 (6 bases). This CDR3 region has 13 residues. The germline V gene has CDR1 SGDLS and CDR2 YYNGEE. Trimming took off 0 bases at V and 6 bases at J, with 9 bases between the two ends. The CDR3 region has the DNA TGTGCCAGCAGCGTAGGTGCAGGGGATGGCTACACCTTC. Translated, it gives CASSVGAGDGYTF.